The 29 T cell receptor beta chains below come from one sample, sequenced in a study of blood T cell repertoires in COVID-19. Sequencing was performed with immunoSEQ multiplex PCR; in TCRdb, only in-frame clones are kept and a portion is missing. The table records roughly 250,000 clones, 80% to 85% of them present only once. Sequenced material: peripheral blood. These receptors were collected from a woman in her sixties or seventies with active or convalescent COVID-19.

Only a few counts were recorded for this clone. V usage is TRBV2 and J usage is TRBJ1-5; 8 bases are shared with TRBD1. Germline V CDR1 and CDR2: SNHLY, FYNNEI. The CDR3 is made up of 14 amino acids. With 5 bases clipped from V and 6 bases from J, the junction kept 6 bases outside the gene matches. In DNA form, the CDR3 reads TGTGCCAGCAGTCCCACAGGGGGGGGTCAGCCCCAGCATTTT. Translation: CASSPTGGGQPQHF.

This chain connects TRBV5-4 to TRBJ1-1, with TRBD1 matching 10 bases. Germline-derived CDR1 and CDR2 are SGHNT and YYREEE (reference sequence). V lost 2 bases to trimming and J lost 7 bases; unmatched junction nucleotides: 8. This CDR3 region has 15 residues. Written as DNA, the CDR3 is TGTGCCAGCAGCTTCCCGGGACAGGGGAGGGGTGAAGCTTTCTTT. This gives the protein CASSFPGQGRGEAFF.

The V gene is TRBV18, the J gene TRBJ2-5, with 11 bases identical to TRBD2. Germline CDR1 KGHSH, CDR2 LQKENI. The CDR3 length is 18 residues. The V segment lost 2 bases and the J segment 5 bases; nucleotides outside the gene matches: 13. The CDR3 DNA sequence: TGTGCCAGCTCACCAGTCGGGACTAGCGGTAAAGGAGGGGAGACCCAGTACTTC. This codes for CASSPVGTSGKGGETQYF. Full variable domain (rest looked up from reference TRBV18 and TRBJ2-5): NAGVMQNPRHLVRRRGQEARLRCSPMKGHSHVYWYRQLPEEGLKFMVYLQKENIIDESGMPKERFSAEFPKEGPSILRIQQVVRGDSAAYFCASSPVGTSGKGGETQYFGPGTRLLVL.

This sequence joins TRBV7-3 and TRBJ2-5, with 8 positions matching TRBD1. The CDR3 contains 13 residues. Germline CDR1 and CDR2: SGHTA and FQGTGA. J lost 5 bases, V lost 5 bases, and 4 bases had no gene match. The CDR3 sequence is CASSRTGKETQYF. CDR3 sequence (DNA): TGTGCCAGCAGCCGGACAGGGAAGGAGACCCAGTACTTC.

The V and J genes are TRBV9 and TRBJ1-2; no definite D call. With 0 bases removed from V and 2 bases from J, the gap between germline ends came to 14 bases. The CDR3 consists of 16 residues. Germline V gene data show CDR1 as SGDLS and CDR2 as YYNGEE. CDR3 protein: CASSVAYGGLNYGYTF. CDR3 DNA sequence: TGTGCCAGCAGCGTAGCTTATGGCGGATTGAACTATGGCTACACCTTC.

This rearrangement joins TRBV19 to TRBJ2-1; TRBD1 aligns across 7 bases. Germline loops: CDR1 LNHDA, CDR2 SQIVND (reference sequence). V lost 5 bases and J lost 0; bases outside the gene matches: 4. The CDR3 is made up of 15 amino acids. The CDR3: CASSPGTASYNEQFF. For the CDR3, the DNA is TGTGCCAGTAGTCCTGGGACAGCCTCCTACAATGAGCAGTTCTTC.

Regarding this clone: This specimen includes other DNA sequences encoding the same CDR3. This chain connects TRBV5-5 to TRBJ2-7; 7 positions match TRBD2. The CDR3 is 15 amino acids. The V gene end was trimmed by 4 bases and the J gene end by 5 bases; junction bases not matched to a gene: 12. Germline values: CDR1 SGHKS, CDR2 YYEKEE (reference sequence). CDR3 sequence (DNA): TGTGCCAGCAGCCGCGTCGGGGGGTGGGGGGACGAGCAGTACTTC. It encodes CASSRVGGWGDEQYF.

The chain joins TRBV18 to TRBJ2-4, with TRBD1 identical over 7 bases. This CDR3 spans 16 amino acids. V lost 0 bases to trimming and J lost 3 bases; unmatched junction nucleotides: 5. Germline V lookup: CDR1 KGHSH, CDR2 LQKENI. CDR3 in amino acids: CASSPPRQGGKNIQYF. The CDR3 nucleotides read TGTGCCAGCTCACCACCGAGACAGGGCGGCAAAAACATTCAGTACTTC.

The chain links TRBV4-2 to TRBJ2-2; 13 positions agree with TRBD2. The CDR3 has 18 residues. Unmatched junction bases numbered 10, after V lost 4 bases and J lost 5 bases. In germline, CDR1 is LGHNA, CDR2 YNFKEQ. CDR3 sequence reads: CASSPPTSGGPGTGELFF. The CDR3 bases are TGTGCCAGCAGCCCCCCGACTAGCGGGGGGCCTGGAACCGGGGAGCTGTTTTTT.

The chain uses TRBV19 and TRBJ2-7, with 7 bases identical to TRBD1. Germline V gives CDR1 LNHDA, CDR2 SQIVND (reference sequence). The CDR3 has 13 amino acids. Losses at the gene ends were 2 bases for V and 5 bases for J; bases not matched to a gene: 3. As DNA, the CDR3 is TGTGCCAGTAGTATACACGGGACAGACGAGCAGTACTTC. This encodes CASSIHGTDEQYF.

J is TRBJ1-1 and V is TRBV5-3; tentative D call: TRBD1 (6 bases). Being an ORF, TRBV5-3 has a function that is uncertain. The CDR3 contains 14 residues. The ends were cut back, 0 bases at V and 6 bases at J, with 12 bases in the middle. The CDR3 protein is CARSLGGLEPEAFF. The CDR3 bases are TGTGCCAGAAGCTTGGGGGGGCTGGAGCCTGAAGCTTTCTTT.

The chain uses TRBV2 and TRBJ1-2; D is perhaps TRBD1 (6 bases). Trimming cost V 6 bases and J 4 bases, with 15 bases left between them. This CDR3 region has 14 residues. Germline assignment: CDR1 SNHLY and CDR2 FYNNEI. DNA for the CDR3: TGTGCCAGCAGGGGGGGCGGGGGGGGCTATGGCTACACCTTC. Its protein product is CASRGGGGGYGYTF.

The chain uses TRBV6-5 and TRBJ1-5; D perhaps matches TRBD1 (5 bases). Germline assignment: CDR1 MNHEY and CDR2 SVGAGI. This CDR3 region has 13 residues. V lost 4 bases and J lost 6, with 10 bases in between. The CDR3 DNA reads TGTGCCAGCAGTTGGAGGGGAAGTCAGCCCCAGCATTTT. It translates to CASSWRGSQPQHF.

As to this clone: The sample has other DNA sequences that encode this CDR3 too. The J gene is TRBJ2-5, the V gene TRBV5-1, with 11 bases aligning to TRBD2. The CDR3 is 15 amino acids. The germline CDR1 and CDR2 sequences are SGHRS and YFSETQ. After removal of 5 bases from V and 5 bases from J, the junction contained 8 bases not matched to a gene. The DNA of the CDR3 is TGCGCCAGCAGTCGCTTAGCGGGGGGGCAGGAGACCCAGTACTTC. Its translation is CASSRLAGGQETQYF.

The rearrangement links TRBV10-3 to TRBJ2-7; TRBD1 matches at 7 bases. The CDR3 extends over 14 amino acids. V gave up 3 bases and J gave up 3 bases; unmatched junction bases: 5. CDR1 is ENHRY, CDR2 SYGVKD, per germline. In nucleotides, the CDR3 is TGTGCCATCAGTGATCCGGGACAGTTCTACGAGCAGTACTTC. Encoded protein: CAISDPGQFYEQYF.

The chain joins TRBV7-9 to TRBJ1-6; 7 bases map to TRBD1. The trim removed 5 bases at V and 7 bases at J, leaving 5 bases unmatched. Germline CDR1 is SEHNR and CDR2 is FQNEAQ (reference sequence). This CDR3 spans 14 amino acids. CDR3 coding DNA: TGTGCCAGCAGCGCGGGACAGAGGAATTCACCCCTCCACTTT. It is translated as CASSAGQRNSPLHF.

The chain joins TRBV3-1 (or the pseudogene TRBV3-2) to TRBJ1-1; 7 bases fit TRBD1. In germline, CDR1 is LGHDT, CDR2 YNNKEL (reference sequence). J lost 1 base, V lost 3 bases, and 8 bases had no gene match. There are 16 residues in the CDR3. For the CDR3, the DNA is TGTGCCAGCAGCCAGTACTCTCAGGGGGGGAACACTGAAGCTTTCTTT. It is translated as CASSQYSQGGNTEAFF.

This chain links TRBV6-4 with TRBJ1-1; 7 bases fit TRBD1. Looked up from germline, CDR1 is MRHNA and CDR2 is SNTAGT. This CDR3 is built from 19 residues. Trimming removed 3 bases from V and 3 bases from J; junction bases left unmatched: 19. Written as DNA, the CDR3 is TGTGCCAGCAGTGATGGGCCGACAGGGAGTAGAACATTGGACACTGAAGCTTTCTTT. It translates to CASSDGPTGSRTLDTEAFF.

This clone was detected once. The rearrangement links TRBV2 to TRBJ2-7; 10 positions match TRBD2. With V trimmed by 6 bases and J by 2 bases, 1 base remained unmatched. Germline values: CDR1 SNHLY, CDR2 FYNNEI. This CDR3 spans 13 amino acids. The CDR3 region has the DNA TGTGCCAGCAGAGCGGGGGGGGCCTACGAGCAGTACTTC. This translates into CASRAGGAYEQYF.

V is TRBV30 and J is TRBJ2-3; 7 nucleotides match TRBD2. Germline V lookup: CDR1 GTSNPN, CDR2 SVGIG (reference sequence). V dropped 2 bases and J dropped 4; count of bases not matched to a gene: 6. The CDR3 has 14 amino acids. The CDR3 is CAWSRGVRADTQYF. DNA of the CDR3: TGTGCCTGGAGTCGGGGGGTTCGGGCAGATACGCAGTATTTT.

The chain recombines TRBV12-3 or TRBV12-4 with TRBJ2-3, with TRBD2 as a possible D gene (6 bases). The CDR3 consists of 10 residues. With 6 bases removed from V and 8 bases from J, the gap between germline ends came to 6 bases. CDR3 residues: CASRGGTQYF. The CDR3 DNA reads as TGTGCCAGCAGGGGAGGTACGCAGTATTTT.

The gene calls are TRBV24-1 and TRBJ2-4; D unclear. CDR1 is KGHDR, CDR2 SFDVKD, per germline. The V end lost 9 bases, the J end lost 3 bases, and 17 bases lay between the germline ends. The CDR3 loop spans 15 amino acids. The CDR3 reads CATGDCYLGKNIQYF. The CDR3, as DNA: TGTGCCACCGGAGACTGTTATCTCGGCAAAAACATTCAGTACTTC.

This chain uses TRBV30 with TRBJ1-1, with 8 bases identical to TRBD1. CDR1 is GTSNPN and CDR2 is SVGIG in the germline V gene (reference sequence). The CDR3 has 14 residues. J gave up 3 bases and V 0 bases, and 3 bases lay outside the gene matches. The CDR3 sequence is CAWSVNRGDTEAFF. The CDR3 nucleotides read TGTGCCTGGAGTGTAAACAGGGGGGACACTGAAGCTTTCTTT.

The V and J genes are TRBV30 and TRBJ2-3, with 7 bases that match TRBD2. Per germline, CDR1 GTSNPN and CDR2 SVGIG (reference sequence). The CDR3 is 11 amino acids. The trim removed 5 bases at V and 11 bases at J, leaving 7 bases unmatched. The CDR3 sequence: CAWAAGFGQYF. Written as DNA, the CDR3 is TGTGCCTGGGCAGCGGGGTTTGGGCAGTATTTT.

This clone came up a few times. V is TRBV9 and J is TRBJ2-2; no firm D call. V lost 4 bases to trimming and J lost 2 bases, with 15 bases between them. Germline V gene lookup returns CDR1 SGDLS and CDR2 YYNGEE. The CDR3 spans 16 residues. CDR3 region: CASSPTPPLNTGELFF. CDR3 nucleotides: TGTGCCAGCAGCCCGACACCCCCCCTTAACACCGGGGAGCTGTTTTTT.

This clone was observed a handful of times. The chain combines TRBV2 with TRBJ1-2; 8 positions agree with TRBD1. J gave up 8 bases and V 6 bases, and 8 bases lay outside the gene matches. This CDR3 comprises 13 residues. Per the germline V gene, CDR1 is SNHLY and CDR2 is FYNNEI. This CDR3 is CASSPGQARGYTF. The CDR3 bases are TGTGCCAGCAGCCCGGGACAGGCCCGGGGCTACACCTTC. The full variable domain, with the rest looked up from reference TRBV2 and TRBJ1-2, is EPEVTQTPSHQVTQMGQEVILRCVPISNHLYFYWYRQILGQKVEFLVSFYNNEISEKSEIFDDQFSVERPDGSNFTLKIRSTKLEDSAMYFCASSPGQARGYTFGSGTRLTVV.

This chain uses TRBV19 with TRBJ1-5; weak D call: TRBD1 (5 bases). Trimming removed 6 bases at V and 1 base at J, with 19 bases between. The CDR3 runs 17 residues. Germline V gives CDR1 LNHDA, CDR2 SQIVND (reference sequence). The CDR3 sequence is CASRPQGQGRSNQPQHF. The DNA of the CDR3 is TGTGCCAGTAGACCCCAAGGGCAGGGTCGAAGCAATCAGCCCCAGCATTTT. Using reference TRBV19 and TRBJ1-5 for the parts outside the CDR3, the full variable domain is DGGITQSPKYLFRKEGQNVTLSCEQNLNHDAMYWYRQDPGQGLRLIYYSQIVNDFQKGDIAEGYSVSREKKESFPLTVTSAQKNPTAFYLCASRPQGQGRSNQPQHFGDGTRLSIL.

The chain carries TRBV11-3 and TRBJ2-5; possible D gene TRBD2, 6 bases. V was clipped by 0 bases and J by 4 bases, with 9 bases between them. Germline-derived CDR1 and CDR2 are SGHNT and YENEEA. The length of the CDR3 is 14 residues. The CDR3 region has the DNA TGTGCCAGCAGCTTAGAGGGGGGAGGAGAGACCCAGTACTTC. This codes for CASSLEGGGETQYF.

This CDR3 reads CASSPTPSNTEAFF. The CDR3 DNA reads TGCGCCAGCAGCCCCACCCCCAGTAACACTGAAGCTTTCTTT. The rearrangement links TRBV5-1 to TRBJ1-1; D remains ambiguous. There are 14 residues in the CDR3. The V gene lost 4 bases and the J gene lost 2 bases, with 12 bases spanning the gap. Looked up from germline, CDR1 is SGHRS and CDR2 is YFSETQ.